This T cell receptor (beta chain) was identified during a study of cytomegalovirus exposure and HLA in healthy donors. As for the study in general: The early release's HLA-typed donors yielded some 85 million unique TCRs.

Germline loops: CDR1 LNHDA, CDR2 SQIVND (reference sequence). Between the trimmed V and J ends, which lost 6 bases and 5 bases, there was a span of 16 bases. This CDR3 has 14 residues. The PCR employed 60 Vbeta primers together with 13 Jbeta primers. Here immunoSEQ multiplex PCR was the method, and the copy in TCRdb shows in-frame clones only, minus some. The repertoire holds hundreds of thousands of clones, with approximately 90% as singletons. The sequence was obtained from a woman younger than 30 in good health and CMV-seronegative. Material for sequencing was PBMCs. This chain links TRBV19 with TRBJ1-1, with a tentative D call TRBD1 (5 bases). CDR3 coding DNA: TGTGCCAGTAGGGACACGAAGGGCGTGACTGAAGCTTTCTTT. Translated, it gives CASRDTKGVTEAFF.